A single sample is the source of the 22 T cell receptor beta chains below, sequenced in a study of blood T cell repertoires in COVID-19. Produced via immunoSEQ multiplex PCR; TCRdb's table is partial and in-frame only. Here the sample spans fewer than 450,000 clones, around 87% being singletons. The specimen sequenced was peripheral blood. These receptors originate from a woman aged 45-65 years with COVID-19, enrolled during active disease.

The V gene is TRBV4-1, the J gene TRBJ1-3; unclear D gene. V lost 0 bases, J lost 0 bases, and 12 bases lay in between. CDR1 and CDR2 (germline): MGHRA, YSYEKL. The CDR3 runs to 17 residues. The CDR3 sequence: CASSQDLGALSGNTIYF. CDR3 nucleotide sequence: TGCGCCAGCAGCCAAGACTTGGGAGCACTCTCTGGAAACACCATATATTTT.

This chain links TRBV3-1 (or the pseudogene TRBV3-2) with TRBJ2-5; D not resolved. The V end was cut by 0 bases, the J end by 5 bases, with 7 bases between. Germline assignment: CDR1 LGHDT and CDR2 YNNKEL (reference sequence). The CDR3 has 13 residues. The CDR3 nucleotides read TGTGCCAGCAGCCAAGATATGTATGAGACCCAGTACTTC. As protein: CASSQDMYETQYF.

The chain links TRBV19 to TRBJ2-2, with 7 bases matching TRBD1. Germline V lookup: CDR1 LNHDA, CDR2 SQIVND (reference sequence). The CDR3 length is 18 residues. Trimming cost V 4 bases and J 0 bases; bases outside gene matches: 11. The CDR3 DNA reads TGTGCCAGTAGTAGGGGCTTAGACAGGGCGACGAACACCGGGGAGCTGTTTTTT. This translates into CASSRGLDRATNTGELFF.

In this sample, this clone turned up once. The V and J genes are TRBV4-1 and TRBJ2-1, with D perhaps TRBD2 (5 bases). The CDR3 runs to 16 residues. Trimming pared 2 bases from V and 0 bases from J, leaving 11 bases between. Germline V lookup: CDR1 MGHRA, CDR2 YSYEKL. In DNA, the CDR3 is TGCGCCAGCAGCCAATACAGAGGGAGCTCCTACAATGAGCAGTTCTTC. Its protein is CASSQYRGSSYNEQFF.

The chain is built from TRBV7-6 and TRBJ1-3; 8 bases align to TRBD1. From germline, CDR1 is SGHVS and CDR2 FNYEAQ. The CDR3 sequence is 15 residues long. V was clipped by 5 bases and J by 0 bases; unmatched bases: 3. CDR3 nucleotides: TGTGCCAGCAGCGCCACAGGGGGCTCTGGAAACACCATATATTTT. Amino acids: CASSATGGSGNTIYF.

The genes are TRBV20-1 and TRBJ2-5, with unresolved D. Germline-derived CDR1 and CDR2 are DFQATT and SNEGSKA (reference sequence). The CDR3 contains 11 residues. Trimming took off 1 base at V and 5 bases at J, with 5 bases between the two ends. DNA of the CDR3: TGCAGTGCTAGAGTTTCGGAGACCCAGTACTTC. Translated, it gives CSARVSETQYF.

The chain carries TRBV4-2 and TRBJ2-1; 12 bases map to TRBD2. CDR3 length: 17 residues. Germline V gives CDR1 LGHNA, CDR2 YNFKEQ. The trim removed 0 bases at V and 3 bases at J, leaving 3 bases unmatched. This chain's CDR3 is CASSQERTSGIYNEQFF. The CDR3 DNA reads as TGTGCCAGCAGCCAAGAACGGACTAGCGGGATCTACAATGAGCAGTTCTTC.

This clone was found once. The rearrangement uses TRBV10-2 and TRBJ1-2; unclear D gene. Trimming took off 6 bases at V and 6 bases at J, with 11 bases between the two ends. The CDR3 has 12 amino acids. Germline CDR1 WSHSY, CDR2 SAAADI. The CDR3, as DNA: TGCGCCAGCAGGGTAGAGGGTGATGGCTACACCTTC. Its translation: CASRVEGDGYTF.

The V and J genes are TRBV19 and TRBJ2-6; the D gene is possibly TRBD2 (5 bases). The V gene's germline CDR1 is LNHDA and CDR2 SQIVND (reference sequence). Trimming removed 5 bases at V and 0 bases at J, with 14 bases between. CDR3 length: 17 amino acids. The CDR3 region has the DNA TGTGCCAGTAGTTCCGGACCGGGAATCTCTGGGGCCAACGTCCTGACTTTC. It codes for CASSSGPGISGANVLTF. Full variable domain (rest looked up from reference TRBV19 and TRBJ2-6): DGGITQSPKYLFRKEGQNVTLSCEQNLNHDAMYWYRQDPGQGLRLIYYSQIVNDFQKGDIAEGYSVSREKKESFPLTVTSAQKNPTAFYLCASSSGPGISGANVLTFGAGSRLTVL.

The chain is built from TRBV5-1 and TRBJ2-2; D is undetermined. The CDR3 spans 11 residues. The germline gives CDR1 SGHRS, CDR2 YFSETQ. V was trimmed by 3 bases and J by 8 bases, leaving 5 bases between them. CDR3 region: CASSSQGELFF. The CDR3 bases are TGCGCCAGCAGCTCACAGGGGGAGCTGTTTTTT.

This sequence joins TRBV2 and TRBJ2-7; the D is unclear. Germline V gene data show CDR1 as SNHLY and CDR2 as FYNNEI. The CDR3 is made up of 18 amino acids. V dropped 1 base and J dropped 2 bases, with 21 bases sitting between them. CDR3 nucleotide sequence: TGTGCCAGCAGTGAAGTAGCTACGCTGACGAGAATCCCCTACGAGCAGTACTTC. Its translation: CASSEVATLTRIPYEQYF. The full variable domain, in which reference TRBV2 and TRBJ2-7 provide the parts outside the CDR3, is EPEVTQTPSHQVTQMGQEVILRCVPISNHLYFYWYRQILGQKVEFLVSFYNNEISEKSEIFDDQFSVERPDGSNFTLKIRSTKLEDSAMYFCASSEVATLTRIPYEQYFGPGTRLTVT.

V usage is TRBV30 and J usage is TRBJ1-2; D call uncertain. The CDR3 loop spans 14 amino acids. Trimming took 4 bases from V and 5 from J, leaving 17 bases between them. The germline CDR1 and CDR2 sequences are GTSNPN and SVGIG (reference sequence). CDR3 bases: TGTGCCTGGATCCCCCCCCCGGGGTGGTATGGCTACACCTTC. This translates into CAWIPPPGWYGYTF.

The chain has TRBV30 and TRBJ1-1, with 7 bases that match TRBD1. The CDR3 is made up of 16 amino acids. Germline V gene data show CDR1 as GTSNPN and CDR2 as SVGIG (reference sequence). V lost 8 bases to trimming and J lost 0 bases; unmatched junction nucleotides: 15. The CDR3 region has the DNA TGTGCCCGGTCTCTGCAGGGGGAACCTTTGAACACTGAAGCTTTCTTT. Translation: CARSLQGEPLNTEAFF.

The chain employs TRBV5-4 and TRBJ2-6, with 10 bases matching TRBD2. In germline, CDR1 is SGHNT, CDR2 YYREEE (reference sequence). The J segment lost 1 base and the V segment lost 3 bases, leaving 13 bases of the junction unmatched. The CDR3 covers 20 residues. CDR3 residues: CASSSYTIAGGGSGANVLTF. The CDR3 DNA reads TGTGCCAGCAGCTCATATACAATAGCGGGGGGAGGGTCTGGGGCCAACGTCCTGACTTTC.

This clone showed up just once. CDR3 in amino acids: CASSGEQGADYEQYF. The CDR3 nucleotides read TGTGCCAGCAGTGGGGAGCAGGGGGCCGACTACGAGCAGTACTTC. V gene TRBV2 combines with J gene TRBJ2-7, with 8 bases aligning to TRBD1. The CDR3 runs 15 residues. V was pared by 4 bases and J by 3 bases, with 8 bases of the junction left unmatched. Germline V gene lookup returns CDR1 SNHLY and CDR2 FYNNEI.

The rearrangement uses TRBV3-1 (or the pseudogene TRBV3-2) and TRBJ2-3; no clear D. This CDR3 region has 17 residues. Germline V gives CDR1 LGHDT, CDR2 YNNKEL (reference sequence). The ends were cut back, 0 bases at V and 2 bases at J, with 15 bases in the middle. In nucleotides, the CDR3 is TGTGCCAGCAGCCAAGATTTTGGGCAGAAGGACACAGATACGCAGTATTTT. Translating it yields CASSQDFGQKDTDTQYF.

The J gene is TRBJ1-5, the V gene TRBV13; perhaps TRBD1 as D (5 bases). Trimming left V 0 bases short and J 0 bases short, with 9 bases between. Germline loops: CDR1 PRHDT, CDR2 FYEKMQ (reference sequence). The CDR3 is 16 amino acids. CDR3 nucleotides: TGTGCCAGCAGCTTAGGAGGGGCGAATAGCAATCAGCCCCAGCATTTT. It yields the protein CASSLGGANSNQPQHF.

This chain uses TRBV30 with TRBJ1-1, with TRBD1 matching over 7 bases. Per germline, CDR1 GTSNPN and CDR2 SVGIG (reference sequence). V dropped 1 base and J dropped 6; count of bases not matched to a gene: 11. The CDR3 has 15 amino acids. The CDR3 protein is CAWSARDSRSSEAFF. The DNA of the CDR3 is TGTGCCTGGAGTGCTCGGGACAGCCGATCGTCTGAAGCTTTCTTT.

J is TRBJ2-3 and V is TRBV19, with D unclear. In germline, CDR1 is LNHDA, CDR2 SQIVND (reference sequence). The CDR3 runs 12 residues. V lost 3 bases, J lost 6 bases, and 7 bases lay in between. CDR3 nucleotide sequence: TGTGCCAGTAGTATGCGGCAGGATACGCAGTATTTT. Its translation: CASSMRQDTQYF.

The gene calls are TRBV5-1 and TRBJ2-5; a possible D gene is TRBD1 (5 bases). CDR1 and CDR2 from the germline V gene are SGHRS and YFSETQ. The ends were cut back, 4 bases at V and 1 base at J, with 11 bases in the middle. The CDR3 covers 14 residues. The CDR3 spells CASSPRTFQETQYF. CDR3 sequence (DNA): TGCGCCAGCAGCCCACGGACATTCCAAGAGACCCAGTACTTC.

The chain employs TRBV5-6 and TRBJ2-3, with TRBD2 matching over 7 bases. V was pared by 3 bases and J by 6 bases, with 10 bases of the junction left unmatched. CDR3 length equals 15 residues. CDR1 is SGHDT and CDR2 is YYEEEE in the germline V gene. In nucleotides, the CDR3 is TGTGCCAGCAGCTACCGGACTAGTTTTCCCGATACGCAGTATTTT. Its protein is CASSYRTSFPDTQYF.

This chain connects TRBV30 to TRBJ1-5, with 7 bases identical to TRBD1. The V gene end was trimmed by 3 bases and the J gene end by 4 bases; junction bases not matched to a gene: 3. The CDR3 is 13 amino acids. Looked up from germline, CDR1 is GTSNPN and CDR2 is SVGIG (reference sequence). The CDR3 sequence is CAWSGTANQPQHF. CDR3 DNA: TGTGCCTGGAGCGGGACAGCTAATCAGCCCCAGCATTTT.